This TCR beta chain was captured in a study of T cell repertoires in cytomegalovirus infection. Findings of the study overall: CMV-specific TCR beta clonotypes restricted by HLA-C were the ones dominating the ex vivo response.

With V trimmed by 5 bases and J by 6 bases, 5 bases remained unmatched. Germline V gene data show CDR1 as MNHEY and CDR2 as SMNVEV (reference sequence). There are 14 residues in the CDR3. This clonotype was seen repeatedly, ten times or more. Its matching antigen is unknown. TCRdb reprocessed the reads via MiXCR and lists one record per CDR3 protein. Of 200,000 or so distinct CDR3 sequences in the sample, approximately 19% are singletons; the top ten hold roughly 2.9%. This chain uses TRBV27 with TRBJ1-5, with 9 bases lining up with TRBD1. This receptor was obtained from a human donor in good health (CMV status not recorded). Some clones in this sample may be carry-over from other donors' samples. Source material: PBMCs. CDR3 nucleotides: TGTGCCAGCAGTACAAGGACAGGGGCTCAGCCCCAGCATTTT. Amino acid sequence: CASSTRTGAQPQHF.